The rows below give T cell receptor beta chains drawn from one sample of a study of shared clonotypes between healthy human individuals. The repertoire was sequenced with immunoSEQ multiplex PCR; TCRdb's copy has only in-frame clones and lacks some. The sample yields hundreds of thousands of clones, roughly four fifths seen once. Sequences were obtained from PBMCs. The origin of the receptors is a middle-aged woman in good health. Some clones in this sample may be carry-over from other donors' samples. CDR3s include the opening cysteine and the closing phenylalanine or tryptophan. The order of the fields is J gene, clone size, D gene, V gene, CDR3 protein, CDR3 DNA. A D gene is named only where the DNA matches it firmly. A row's size may be missing; if present it is once, few, many or a size class.

j_gene: TRBJ2-2
abundance: -
d_gene: -
v_gene: TRBV5-1
CDR3aa: CASSLPGANTGELFF
CDR3nt: TGCGCCAGCAGCTTGCCTGGAGCGAACACCGGGGAGCTGTTTTTT

j_gene: TRBJ2-2
abundance: few
d_gene: TRBD2
v_gene: TRBV27
CDR3aa: CASSSPRTSGSGELFF
CDR3nt: TGTGCCAGCAGTTCCCCCCGGACTAGCGGGTCCGGGGAGCTGTTTTTT

j_gene: TRBJ1-5
abundance: few
d_gene: TRBD1
v_gene: TRBV28
CDR3aa: CASQQGNQPQHF
CDR3nt: TGTGCCAGCCAACAGGGGAATCAGCCCCAGCATTTT

j_gene: TRBJ2-2
abundance: -
d_gene: TRBD2
v_gene: TRBV4-1
CDR3aa: CASSQDRLAGSPGELFF
CDR3nt: TGCGCCAGCAGCCAAGATCGGCTAGCGGGAAGCCCCGGGGAGCTGTTTTTT

j_gene: TRBJ2-7
abundance: -
d_gene: TRBD1
v_gene: TRBV28
CDR3aa: CASSSTGPYEQYF
CDR3nt: TGTGCCAGCAGTTCGACAGGGCCCTACGAGCAGTACTTC

j_gene: TRBJ2-5
abundance: -
d_gene: TRBD2
v_gene: TRBV10-3
CDR3aa: CAISKGEGVGETQYF
CDR3nt: TGTGCCATCAGTAAAGGGGAGGGAGTGGGGGAGACCCAGTACTTC

j_gene: TRBJ2-7
abundance: -
d_gene: -
v_gene: TRBV6-1
CDR3aa: CASRWDGYEQYF
CDR3nt: TGTGCCAGCAGGTGGGACGGGTACGAGCAGTACTTC

j_gene: TRBJ2-7
abundance: few
d_gene: TRBD2
v_gene: TRBV5-4
CDR3aa: CASSFGGRGNEQYF
CDR3nt: TGTGCCAGCAGCTTTGGCGGGAGAGGAAACGAGCAGTACTTC

j_gene: TRBJ2-5
abundance: once
d_gene: -
v_gene: TRBV5-8
CDR3aa: CASSLILARETQYF
CDR3nt: TGTGCCAGCAGCTTAATTCTAGCGCGAGAGACCCAGTACTTC

j_gene: TRBJ2-1
abundance: many
d_gene: -
v_gene: TRBV30
CDR3aa: CAWFPPGGARGLQFF
CDR3nt: TGTGCCTGGTTCCCCCCGGGCGGGGCGCGGGGGCTGCAGTTCTTC

j_gene: TRBJ2-3
abundance: -
d_gene: -
v_gene: TRBV7-3
CDR3aa: CASSLDRVAGDTQYF
CDR3nt: TGTGCCAGCAGCTTGGACCGGGTCGCCGGGGATACGCAGTATTTT

j_gene: TRBJ2-3
abundance: -
d_gene: -
v_gene: TRBV12-5
CDR3aa: CASGLDSGTGADTQYF
CDR3nt: TGTGCTAGTGGTTTGGACTCCGGGACTGGGGCAGATACGCAGTATTTT